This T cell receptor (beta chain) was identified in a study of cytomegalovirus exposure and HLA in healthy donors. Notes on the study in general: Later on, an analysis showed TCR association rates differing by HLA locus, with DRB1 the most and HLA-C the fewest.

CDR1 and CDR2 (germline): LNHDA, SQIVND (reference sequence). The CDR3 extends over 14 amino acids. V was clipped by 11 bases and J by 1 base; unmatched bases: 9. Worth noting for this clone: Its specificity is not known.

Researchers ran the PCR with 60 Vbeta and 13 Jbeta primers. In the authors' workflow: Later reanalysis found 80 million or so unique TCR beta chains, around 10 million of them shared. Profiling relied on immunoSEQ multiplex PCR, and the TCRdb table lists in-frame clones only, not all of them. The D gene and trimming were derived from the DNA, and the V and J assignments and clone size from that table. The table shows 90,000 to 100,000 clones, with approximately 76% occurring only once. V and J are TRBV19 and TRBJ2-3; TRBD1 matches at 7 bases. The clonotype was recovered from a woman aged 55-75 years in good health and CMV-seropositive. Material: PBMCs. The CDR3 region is CASKNTGGTDTQYF. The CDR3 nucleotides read TGTGCCTCAAAAAATACAGGGGGCACAGATACGCAGTATTTT.